One T cell receptor (beta chain) is described in this entry. This record belongs to a study of blood T cell repertoires in COVID-19. The overall study: Nucleic acid was either cDNA or gDNA, and it came from T cells, B-cell-depleted T cells, or PBMCs.

Per the authors' pipeline: How many nucleated cells were present was estimated from reference gene primer amplification. TCRdb keeps only in-frame clones here, not all; method: immunoSEQ multiplex PCR. For V, J and clone size, that table is used; D and trimming come from the DNA. This sample has under 300,000 clones, with about 90% found just once. The germline V and J ends were trimmed by 5 bases and 4 bases, with 13 bases remaining between them. Germline lookup yields CDR1 SGHNT and CDR2 YYREEE (reference sequence). The CDR3 runs 14 residues. The sequence came from a woman aged 40-49 years with acute or convalescent COVID-19. The sample comprised peripheral blood. The J gene is TRBJ2-1, the V gene TRBV5-4; D is perhaps TRBD2 (6 bases). Written as DNA, the CDR3 is TGTGCCAGCAGGACCGGGAGCGGATACAATGAGCAGTTCTTC. Protein: CASRTGSGYNEQFF.